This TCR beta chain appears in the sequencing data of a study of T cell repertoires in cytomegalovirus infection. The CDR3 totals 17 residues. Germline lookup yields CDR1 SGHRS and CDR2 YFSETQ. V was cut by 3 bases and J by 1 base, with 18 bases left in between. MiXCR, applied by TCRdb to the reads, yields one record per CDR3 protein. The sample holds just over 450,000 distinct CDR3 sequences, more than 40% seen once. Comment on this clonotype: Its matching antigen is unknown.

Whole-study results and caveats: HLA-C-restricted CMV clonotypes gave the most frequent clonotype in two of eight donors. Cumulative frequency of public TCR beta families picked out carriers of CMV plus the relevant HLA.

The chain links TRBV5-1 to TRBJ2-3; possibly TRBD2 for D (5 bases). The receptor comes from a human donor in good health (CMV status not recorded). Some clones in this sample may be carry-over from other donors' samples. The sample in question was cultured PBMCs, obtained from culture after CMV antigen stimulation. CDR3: CASSSIVALGGTDTQYF. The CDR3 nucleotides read TGCGCCAGCAGCTCCATCGTAGCGTTGGGAGGCACAGATACGCAGTATTTT.